A single sample is the source of the 31 T cell receptor beta chains below, sequenced in a study of T cell responses to AZD1222 COVID-19 vaccine. The table came from immunoSEQ multiplex PCR; TCRdb's copy has only in-frame clones and leaves some out. The repertoire has some 120,000 clones, 80% to 90% of them found once; the top ten carry about 1.5%. The sample here was peripheral blood, taken on day 0 of AZD1222 vaccination. All receptors come from an adult in good health.

The rearrangement joins TRBV5-5 to TRBJ2-2, with D maybe TRBD2 (6 bases). CDR1 and CDR2 (germline): SGHKS, YYEKEE (reference sequence). CDR3 size: 15 residues. V lost 4 bases, J lost 1 base, and 11 bases lay in between. CDR3 residues: CASSGAGRNTGELFF. The CDR3 nucleotides read TGTGCCAGCAGCGGGGCGGGACGGAACACCGGGGAGCTGTTTTTT.

The chain recombines TRBV5-1 with TRBJ2-5, with D possibly being TRBD2 (6 bases). With 3 bases removed from V and 2 bases from J, the gap between germline ends came to 8 bases. The CDR3 length is 13 residues. Per germline, CDR1 SGHRS and CDR2 YFSETQ. CDR3 sequence (DNA): TGCGCCAGCAGCTCGGGAGATCAAGAGACCCAGTACTTC. Encoded protein: CASSSGDQETQYF.

The CDR3 spells CASSSAGGASNQPQHF. The CDR3 bases are TGTGCCAGCAGTTCCGCAGGGGGCGCGAGCAATCAGCCCCAGCATTTT. V is TRBV6-5 and J is TRBJ1-5; 8 bases are shared with TRBD1. The trim removed 4 bases at V and 1 base at J, leaving 6 bases unmatched. This CDR3 contains 16 residues. Germline-derived CDR1 and CDR2 are MNHEY and SVGAGI.

The CDR3 here is CASSDRLFGIACVLGEKLFF. The CDR3 DNA sequence: TGTGCCAGCAGTGACCGCCTTTTTGGGATCGCTTGTGTCCTAGGTGAAAAACTGTTTTTT. This sequence joins TRBV6-4 and TRBJ1-4; no reliable D call. With 2 bases removed from V and 7 bases from J, the gap between germline ends came to 29 bases. Germline lookup yields CDR1 MRHNA and CDR2 SNTAGT. This CDR3 has 20 amino acids.

The chain is built from TRBV6-2 or TRBV6-3 and TRBJ2-1; TRBD2 matches 12 bases. V shed 4 bases and J 7 bases; nucleotides not matched to a gene: 5. The CDR3 runs 15 residues. The germline V gene encodes CDR1 MNHEY and CDR2 SVGEGT. The CDR3 protein is CASSSLAGGPNEQFF. The DNA of the CDR3 is TGTGCCAGCAGTTCTCTAGCGGGGGGGCCTAATGAGCAGTTCTTC.

V gene TRBV6-5 combines with J gene TRBJ2-3; D uncertain. The V end lost 2 bases, the J end lost 4 bases, and 1 base lay between the germline ends. CDR1 MNHEY and CDR2 SVGAGI come from the germline V gene. CDR3 length: 11 amino acids. The CDR3 sequence is CASSYADTQYF. The CDR3 nucleotides read TGTGCCAGCAGTTACGCAGATACGCAGTATTTT.

The chain is built from TRBV6-5 and TRBJ2-5, with TRBD2 as a possible D gene (7 bases). Trimming shortened V by 6 bases and J by 3 bases, and 14 bases separated the two germline ends. Looked up from germline, CDR1 is MNHEY and CDR2 is SVGAGI. The CDR3 is made up of 14 amino acids. CDR3 region: CASSQPGGKETQYF. The CDR3 nucleotides read TGTGCCAGCAGCCAGCCGGGGGGCAAAGAGACCCAGTACTTC.

This clone was seen once. The J gene is TRBJ1-1, the V gene TRBV9; the D is unclear. Germline V gives CDR1 SGDLS, CDR2 YYNGEE. The CDR3 covers 13 residues. Trimming left V 3 bases short and J 2 bases short, with 8 bases between. CDR3 in amino acids: CASSGGGNTEAFF. The CDR3 nucleotides are TGTGCCAGCAGCGGTGGCGGCAACACTGAAGCTTTCTTT.

CDR3 bases: TGTGCCAGCAGCCCTCCGGGCCTCAATTCATACAATGAGCAGTTCTTC. It specifies CASSPPGLNSYNEQFF. This rearrangement joins TRBV9 to TRBJ2-1; no clear D. Trimming cost V 4 bases and J 4 bases, with 18 bases left between them. This CDR3 is built from 16 residues. Germline CDR1 is SGDLS and CDR2 is YYNGEE. Complete variable domain (other parts from reference TRBV9 and TRBJ2-1): DSGVTQTPKHLITATGQRVTLRCSPRSGDLSVYWYQQSLDQGLQFLIQYYNGEERAKGNILERFSAQQFPDLHSELNLSSLELGDSALYFCASSPPGLNSYNEQFFGPGTRLTVL.

CDR3 residues: CASSPYRGARGSGYTF. As DNA, the CDR3 is TGTGCCAGCAGCCCGTACCGGGGAGCGAGGGGAAGCGGCTACACCTTC. The chain uses TRBV7-2 and TRBJ1-2; TRBD1 is a possible D gene (5 bases). The length of the CDR3 is 16 residues. Trimming removed 5 bases at V and 8 bases at J, with 24 bases between. CDR1 is SGHTA and CDR2 is FQGNSA in the germline V gene. The complete variable domain, with remaining parts taken from reference TRBV7-2 and TRBJ1-2, reads GAGVSQSPSNKVTEKGKDVELRCDPISGHTALYWYRQSLGQGLEFLIYFQGNSAPDKSGLPSDRFSAERTGGSVSTLTIQRTQQEDSAVYLCASSPYRGARGSGYTFGSGTRLTVV.

This clone is medium-sized (0.01 to 0.1%) within its sample. The chain combines TRBV15 with TRBJ2-1; TRBD1 or TRBD2 may be the D gene (5 bases each). The V end was cut by 6 bases, the J end by 1 base, with 10 bases between. CDR1 LNHNV and CDR2 YYDKDF come from the germline V gene (reference sequence). The CDR3 consists of 14 residues. As DNA, the CDR3 is TGTGCCACCAGACATGAGGGGTCCTACAATGAGCAGTTCTTC. Encoded protein: CATRHEGSYNEQFF.

This clone appeared a single time. The sample carries other DNA sequences with the same CDR3. This chain links TRBV18 with TRBJ1-6, with TRBD1 matching 8 bases. This CDR3 is 14 amino acids long. J was trimmed by 6 bases and V by 6 bases; bases with no gene match: 4. Germline CDR1 KGHSH, CDR2 LQKENI. The CDR3 DNA sequence: TGTGCCAGCTCCCTGGACAGGGCTAATTCACCCCTCCACTTT. Residues: CASSLDRANSPLHF.

This sequence joins TRBV6-2 or TRBV6-3 and TRBJ2-2; the match to TRBD2 covers 8 bases. After removal of 2 bases from V and 0 bases from J, the junction contained 5 bases not matched to a gene. This CDR3 spans 17 amino acids. The germline gives CDR1 MNHEY, CDR2 SVGEGT. The chain's CDR3 is CASSYPPGGANTGELFF. CDR3 nucleotide sequence: TGTGCCAGCAGTTACCCCCCGGGGGGGGCGAACACCGGGGAGCTGTTTTTT.

V is TRBV30 and J is TRBJ2-2; 9 bases are shared with TRBD2. The CDR3 is 15 amino acids. The ends lost 1 base at V and 3 bases at J; junction bases unmatched: 3. CDR1 and CDR2 from the germline V gene are GTSNPN and SVGIG (reference sequence). CDR3 DNA: TGTGCCTGGAGTGGAACTAGCGGGCACACCGGGGAGCTGTTTTTT. Its translation: CAWSGTSGHTGELFF. Full variable domain (remainder filled in from reference TRBV30 and TRBJ2-2): SQTIHQWPATLVQPVGSPLSLECTVEGTSNPNLYWYRQAAGRGLQLLFYSVGIGQISSEVPQNLSASRPQDRQFILSSKKLLLSDSGFYLCAWSGTSGHTGELFFGEGSRLTVL.

This clone was detected once. This chain links TRBV4-1 with TRBJ2-7; D gene unclear. The V end lost 1 base, the J end lost 4 bases, and 17 bases lay between the germline ends. The germline V gene encodes CDR1 MGHRA and CDR2 YSYEKL. The CDR3 consists of 16 residues. This chain's CDR3 is CASSQGQIPPEYEQYF. As DNA, the CDR3 is TGCGCCAGCAGCCAAGGCCAAATTCCCCCAGAGTACGAGCAGTACTTC.

The genes are TRBV14 and TRBJ1-4; TRBD1 is a possible D gene (5 bases). The CDR3 length is 14 residues. The V end lost 3 bases, the J end lost 4 bases, and 9 bases lay between the germline ends. Germline CDR1 reads SGHDN; CDR2 reads FVKESK. The CDR3 protein is CASSHQGLNEKLFF. CDR3 nucleotide sequence: TGTGCCAGCAGCCACCAGGGCCTTAATGAAAAACTGTTTTTT.

Only one count was recorded for this clone. This chain links TRBV10-2 with TRBJ1-1; TRBD1 might be the D (6 bases). Germline V gene data show CDR1 as WSHSY and CDR2 as SAAADI. The germline V and J ends were trimmed by 6 bases and 3 bases, with 11 bases remaining between them. This CDR3 spans 13 amino acids. In nucleotides, the CDR3 is TGCGCCAGCAGCTGGGGGCGGGACACTGAAGCTTTCTTT. Translating it yields CASSWGRDTEAFF.

This clone was recorded a few times. The rearrangement uses TRBV4-3 and TRBJ1-2; possibly TRBD1 for D (6 bases). The CDR3 length is 15 residues. Trimming shortened V by 3 bases and J by 7 bases, and 18 bases separated the two germline ends. The germline V gene has CDR1 LGHNA and CDR2 YSLEER. CDR3 loop: CASSHSGTPIPGYTF. The CDR3, as DNA: TGCGCCAGCAGCCATTCCGGGACACCGATCCCTGGCTACACCTTC.

Concerning this clone: The same CDR3 can be traced to other DNA sequences in this sample. V usage is TRBV5-5 and J usage is TRBJ2-2; D gene ambiguous. From germline, CDR1 is SGHKS and CDR2 YYEKEE (reference sequence). The CDR3 length is 12 residues. Trimming stripped 2 bases from V and 5 bases from J, with 4 bases between. CDR3 sequence (DNA): TGTGCCAGCAGCTTAACAACCGGGGAGCTGTTTTTT. It translates to CASSLTTGELFF.

This clone came up a few times. The V gene is TRBV7-8, the J gene TRBJ1-2; 9 bases align to TRBD1. The germline V gene encodes CDR1 SGHVS and CDR2 FQNEAQ. V was clipped by 7 bases and J by 8 bases; unmatched bases: 14. The CDR3 is 15 residues long. DNA for the CDR3: TGTGCCAGCACCAGAGGGGTGGGACAGGGTAGCGGCTACACCTTC. Translated: CASTRGVGQGSGYTF. Full variable domain (outside the CDR3, taken from reference TRBV7-8 and TRBJ1-2): GAGVSQSPRYKVAKRGQDVALRCDPISGHVSLFWYQQALGQGPEFLTYFQNEAQLDKSGLPSDRFFAERPEGSVSTLKIQRTQQEDSAVYLCASTRGVGQGSGYTFGSGTRLTVV.

The V gene is TRBV7-2, the J gene TRBJ1-6; D uncertain. CDR3 length: 14 amino acids. Trimming removed 3 bases at V and 7 bases at J, with 10 bases between. The germline gives CDR1 SGHTA, CDR2 FQGNSA. Here the CDR3 DNA reads TGTGCCAGCAGCTTGACACAAGGGAATTCACCCCTCCACTTT. It translates to CASSLTQGNSPLHF.

The V call is TRBV5-1, the J call TRBJ2-1; D gene unclear. Germline-derived CDR1 and CDR2 are SGHRS and YFSETQ. V was shortened by 0 bases and J by 5 bases, with 21 bases between the two germline ends. The CDR3 runs to 18 residues. CDR3 sequence reads: CASSLVGPSDGPDNEQFF. The CDR3 region has the DNA TGCGCCAGCAGCTTGGTCGGGCCCTCGGACGGGCCCGACAATGAGCAGTTCTTC.

The chain is built from TRBV6-5 and TRBJ2-3; 8 bases agree with TRBD2. The J segment lost 0 bases and the V segment lost 7 bases, leaving 6 bases of the junction unmatched. Per the germline V gene, CDR1 is MNHEY and CDR2 is SVGAGI. The CDR3 extends over 15 amino acids. The CDR3 nucleotides read TGTGCCAGCACCGGCAGCGGGGGTAGCACAGATACGCAGTATTTT. Its protein is CASTGSGGSTDTQYF.

This chain connects TRBV19 to TRBJ1-2; D not certain. Germline loops: CDR1 LNHDA, CDR2 SQIVND (reference sequence). Trimming took 6 bases from V and 2 from J, leaving 10 bases between them. This CDR3 spans 13 amino acids. This CDR3 is CASRGTNNYGYTF. CDR3 nucleotide sequence: TGTGCCAGTAGGGGCACCAACAACTATGGCTACACCTTC.

The genes are TRBV4-3 and TRBJ2-6; D is uncertain. V dropped 3 bases and J dropped 1 base, with 4 bases sitting between them. Germline V lookup: CDR1 LGHNA, CDR2 YSLEER. The CDR3 is 14 residues long. The CDR3 DNA reads as TGCGCCAGCAGCCAGAGTTCTGGGGCCAACGTCCTGACTTTC. Translated: CASSQSSGANVLTF.

The chain recombines TRBV18 with TRBJ1-1; TRBD1 is a possible D gene (5 bases). The CDR3 consists of 14 residues. Germline assignment: CDR1 KGHSH and CDR2 LQKENI. Deletions cut 6 bases from V and 4 bases from J, with 15 bases between. CDR3 loop: CASSRRDGITEAFF. CDR3 nucleotides: TGTGCCAGCTCCCGCCGGGACGGGATCACTGAAGCTTTCTTT.

V usage is TRBV19 and J usage is TRBJ1-5; no definite D call. The germline V and J ends were trimmed by 2 bases and 5 bases, with 4 bases remaining between them. There are 12 residues in the CDR3. Germline assignment: CDR1 LNHDA and CDR2 SQIVND (reference sequence). The CDR3 sequence is CASSIKDQPQHF. The CDR3 bases are TGTGCCAGTAGTATAAAGGATCAGCCCCAGCATTTT. The complete variable domain, with remaining parts taken from reference TRBV19 and TRBJ1-5, reads DGGITQSPKYLFRKEGQNVTLSCEQNLNHDAMYWYRQDPGQGLRLIYYSQIVNDFQKGDIAEGYSVSREKKESFPLTVTSAQKNPTAFYLCASSIKDQPQHFGDGTRLSIL.

The chain is built from TRBV7-9 and TRBJ1-4, with 11 bases fitting TRBD1. The germline gives CDR1 SEHNR, CDR2 FQNEAQ (reference sequence). The CDR3 runs to 17 residues. V lost 5 bases to trimming and J lost 3 bases; unmatched junction nucleotides: 8. The CDR3 DNA reads TGTGCCAGCAGCAGCAGGACAGGGGGCGCGGCTAATGAAAAACTGTTTTTT. Translating gives CASSSRTGGAANEKLFF.

The rearrangement links TRBV5-6 to TRBJ2-3; TRBD2 agrees at 9 bases. This CDR3 is 14 amino acids long. Germline V gives CDR1 SGHDT, CDR2 YYEEEE. V was pared by 3 bases and J by 7 bases, with 6 bases of the junction left unmatched. In DNA, the CDR3 is TGTGCCAGCAGCTATAGCGGGAGAGGAAATACGCAGTATTTT. Its translation is CASSYSGRGNTQYF.

The chain links TRBV6-1 to TRBJ1-6, with 10 bases lining up with TRBD1. This CDR3 has 15 residues. V gave up 2 bases and J gave up 13 bases; unmatched junction bases: 8. CDR1 and CDR2 from the germline V gene are MNHNS and SASEGT. The chain's CDR3 is CASSELGQGWSPLHF. The CDR3 nucleotides read TGTGCCAGCAGTGAACTGGGACAGGGGTGGTCGCCCCTCCACTTT.

The chain carries TRBV19 and TRBJ2-7, with 7 bases aligning to TRBD2. The CDR3 loop spans 16 amino acids. Per the germline V gene, CDR1 is LNHDA and CDR2 is SQIVND (reference sequence). V lost 3 bases, J lost 2 bases, and 10 bases stayed unmatched. The CDR3 nucleotides are TGTGCCAGTAGTATCATAGGGTGGACTAGGACCTACGAGCAGTACTTC. Encoded protein: CASSIIGWTRTYEQYF.